The next 27 T cell receptor beta chains were all read from a single sample in a study of T cell repertoires in cytomegalovirus infection. One entry per CDR3 protein results from TCRdb running MiXCR on the reads. The sample has about 740,000 distinct CDR3 sequences; approximately 40% are singletons. Sequencing input: PBMCs. These TCRs come from a human donor in good health (CMV status not recorded). Some clones in this sample may be carry-over from other donors' samples.

This clonotype was counted a few times. The chain joins TRBV7-9 to TRBJ2-1; possible D gene TRBD1, 5 bases. Trimming cost V 1 base and J 9 bases, with 16 bases left between them. CDR1 is SEHNR, CDR2 FQNEAQ, per germline (reference sequence). This CDR3 spans 15 amino acids. CDR3 bases: TGTGCCAGCAGCTTAGGGGCAGGGTCCCCTGGTGAGCAGTTCTTC. Its translation: CASSLGAGSPGEQFF.

This clonotype was counted only a few times. The chain recombines TRBV20-1 with TRBJ1-2; no clear D. The CDR3 has 13 residues. Germline V gene sequence: CDR1 DFQATT, CDR2 SNEGSKA (reference sequence). The germline V and J ends were trimmed by 1 base and 2 bases, with 8 bases remaining between them. The CDR3 sequence is CSARVRGNYGYTF. In nucleotides, the CDR3 is TGCAGTGCTAGAGTACGGGGAAACTATGGCTACACCTTC.

This clonotype was counted at least ten times. The chain is built from TRBV28 and TRBJ2-7, with a tentative D call TRBD2 (6 bases). Germline assignment: CDR1 MDHEN and CDR2 SYDVKM. V was trimmed by 3 bases and J by 9 bases, leaving 15 bases between them. The CDR3 runs 13 residues. The CDR3 loop reads CASSLPVPAGQYF. In DNA form, the CDR3 reads TGTGCCAGCAGTTTGCCAGTTCCAGCGGGGCAGTACTTC.

This clonotype was detected only a few times. The rearrangement joins TRBV6-1 to TRBJ1-1, with 10 bases identical to TRBD1. This CDR3 has 16 amino acids. CDR1 is MNHNS, CDR2 SASEGT, per germline. V gave up 7 bases and J gave up 1 base; unmatched junction bases: 9. The CDR3 loop is CASTRRQGAANTEAFF. The CDR3 coding sequence is TGTGCCAGCACCCGAAGACAGGGGGCAGCGAACACTGAAGCTTTCTTT.

This clonotype was picked up a small number of times. The chain uses TRBV11-1 and TRBJ2-7; D remains unclear. The ends were cut back, 1 base at V and 4 bases at J, with 8 bases in the middle. The V gene's germline CDR1 is SGHAT and CDR2 FQDESV (reference sequence). The CDR3 consists of 13 residues. CDR3 DNA sequence: TGTGCCAGCAGCTTAGGATTCCTTTACGAGCAGTACTTC. Translated: CASSLGFLYEQYF.

This clonotype showed up just a few times. The gene calls are TRBV5-3 and TRBJ2-2, with 8 bases that match TRBD2. TRBV5-3 is designated an ORF whose function remains uncertain. This CDR3 comprises 16 residues. Trimming cost V 8 bases and J 3 bases; bases outside gene matches: 12. The CDR3 reads CASSRPGREDTGELFF. The CDR3 DNA reads TGTGCCAGCAGCCGGCCGGGGCGGGAGGACACCGGGGAGCTGTTTTTT.

This chain uses TRBV12-3 or TRBV12-4 with TRBJ1-2; no definite D call. The CDR3 has 13 residues. With 2 bases removed from V and 7 bases from J, the gap between germline ends came to 11 bases. CDR3 protein: CASSLISKGGYTF. CDR3 bases: TGTGCCAGCAGTTTAATCTCAAAGGGTGGCTACACCTTC.

This clonotype was detected only a few times. J is TRBJ2-7 and V is TRBV4-1, with 7 bases identical to TRBD2. J gave up 4 bases and V 1 base, and 4 bases lay outside the gene matches. Germline V gene sequence: CDR1 MGHRA, CDR2 YSYEKL. The CDR3 loop spans 14 amino acids. Here the CDR3 DNA reads TGCGCCAGCAGCCAAGGCGGGGGACCTTACGAGCAGTACTTC. The encoded protein is CASSQGGGPYEQYF.

This clonotype was found a few times. The rearrangement links TRBV11-2 to TRBJ1-3; no clear D. Germline V gives CDR1 SGHAT, CDR2 FQNNGV. Trimming pared 5 bases from V and 4 bases from J, leaving 12 bases between. The CDR3 spans 14 residues. This CDR3 is CASSPQVYGNTIYF. The CDR3 bases are TGTGCCAGCAGCCCCCAGGTATACGGAAACACCATATATTTT.

This clonotype was recorded only once. The rearrangement joins TRBV19 to TRBJ1-5, with 7 bases fitting TRBD1. CDR3 size: 14 residues. The V gene's germline CDR1 is LNHDA and CDR2 SQIVND (reference sequence). J gave up 7 bases and V 6 bases, and 9 bases lay outside the gene matches. The CDR3 spells CASSQTGYDQPQHF. CDR3 sequence (DNA): TGTGCCAGTAGCCAGACAGGGTATGACCAGCCCCAGCATTTT.

The J gene is TRBJ2-4, the V gene TRBV28; D tentatively fits TRBD1 or TRBD2 (6 bases each). With 2 bases removed from V and 11 bases from J, the gap between germline ends came to 16 bases. Germline V gives CDR1 MDHEN, CDR2 SYDVKM. This CDR3 is built from 14 residues. Here the CDR3 reads CASSLGGRFGLQYF. In nucleotides, the CDR3 is TGTGCCAGCAGTTTAGGGGGGCGATTTGGACTTCAGTACTTC.

The CDR3 DNA is TGTGCCAGCCAACCTACCCGGGACCGAGAGGGATCACCCCTCCACTTT. It yields the protein CASQPTRDREGSPLHF. The chain couples TRBV28 to TRBJ1-6, with a possible D match to TRBD1 (5 bases). V lost 8 bases and J 10 bases, leaving 24 bases between the germline ends. Germline assignment: CDR1 MDHEN and CDR2 SYDVKM. The CDR3 consists of 16 residues.

This clonotype was seen a few times. This sequence joins TRBV28 and TRBJ1-1, with D maybe TRBD1 (5 bases). The V gene lost 2 bases and the J gene lost 4 bases, with 17 bases spanning the gap. CDR1 MDHEN and CDR2 SYDVKM come from the germline V gene. CDR3 length equals 16 residues. Here the CDR3 DNA reads TGTGCCAGCAGTTTAATGGGACCAACGACATCCACTGAAGCTTTCTTT. Residues: CASSLMGPTTSTEAFF.

The V gene is TRBV19, the J gene TRBJ1-1; 8 positions match TRBD1. The J segment lost 4 bases and the V segment lost 10 bases, leaving 5 bases of the junction unmatched. The germline CDR1 and CDR2 sequences are LNHDA and SQIVND (reference sequence). This CDR3 contains 12 residues. The CDR3 here is CATNTGGTEAFF. The CDR3 DNA reads TGTGCCACTAATACAGGGGGCACTGAAGCTTTCTTT.

This clonotype has a handful of counts. The chain recombines TRBV6-1 with TRBJ2-1; possibly TRBD1 or TRBD2 for D (5 bases each). The CDR3 length is 12 residues. The germline V gene has CDR1 MNHNS and CDR2 SASEGT. With 10 bases removed from V and 3 bases from J, the gap between germline ends came to 10 bases. The CDR3, as DNA: TGTGCCACCAGGGACGGCTACAATGAGCAGTTCTTC. Translation: CATRDGYNEQFF.

This clonotype was counted between two and nine times. V and J are TRBV28 and TRBJ2-4; 11 bases agree with TRBD2. J gave up 1 base and V 2 bases, and 4 bases lay outside the gene matches. In germline, CDR1 is MDHEN, CDR2 SYDVKM. This CDR3 has 17 residues. CDR3 loop: CASSLITSGSAKNIQYF. Written as DNA, the CDR3 is TGTGCCAGCAGTTTAATAACTAGCGGGAGTGCCAAAAACATTCAGTACTTC.

This clonotype has a single count. The CDR3 is CSAREGVTGADTQYF. CDR3 nucleotide sequence: TGCAGCGCCCGGGAGGGGGTCACCGGGGCAGATACGCAGTATTTT. J is TRBJ2-3 and V is TRBV29-1; TRBD2 aligns across 8 bases. J lost 4 bases, V lost 7 bases, and 13 bases had no gene match. Germline values: CDR1 SQVTM, CDR2 ANQGSEA. This CDR3 comprises 15 residues.

The V gene is TRBV6-1, the J gene TRBJ1-6, with D perhaps TRBD1 (5 bases). The V and J ends lost 5 bases and 7 bases respectively, with 12 bases between them. The CDR3 covers 14 residues. CDR1 MNHNS and CDR2 SASEGT come from the germline V gene. DNA of the CDR3: TGTGCCAGCAGTCCCACGGGGGGAAATTCACCCCTCCACTTT. Encoded protein: CASSPTGGNSPLHF.

V usage is TRBV6-5 and J usage is TRBJ1-1; 7 bases agree with TRBD1. The V gene's germline CDR1 is MNHEY and CDR2 SVGAGI. The CDR3 contains 13 residues. V trimming: 1 base; J trimming: 11 bases; junction bases outside the gene matches: 7. As DNA, the CDR3 is TGTGCCAGCAGTTACTACAGGGGAGGTTGGGCTTTCTTT. Its translation is CASSYYRGGWAFF.

As regards this clonotype: One end of the junction fails to match germline, which may point to a read error. The CDR3 DNA sequence: TGTGCCAGCAGCCTAGCTAGCGGGTGGACCGGGGAGCTGTTTTTT. This gives the protein CASSLASGWTGELFF. This chain connects TRBV7-2 to TRBJ2-2, with 8 bases identical to TRBD2. Germline loops: CDR1 SGHTA, CDR2 FQGNSA. The CDR3 contains 15 residues.

About this clonotype: Given the absence of the conserved phenylalanine or tryptophan at the CDR3 end, a read error is likely. This chain links TRBV7-4 with TRBJ2-1, with a weak D call TRBD2 (6 bases). Germline V lookup: CDR1 SGHVT, CDR2 SQSDAQ. The CDR3 totals 14 residues. V was cut by 5 bases and J by 2 bases, with 10 bases left in between. CDR3 sequence reads: CASSRESAYNEQFL. The DNA of the CDR3 is TGTGCCAGCAGCCGGGAGTCGGCCTACAATGAGCAGTTCTTA.

This clonotype appeared many times. The rearrangement joins TRBV12-3 or TRBV12-4 to TRBJ2-7; the D gene is possibly TRBD2 (6 bases). V was cut by 5 bases and J by 3 bases, with 17 bases left in between. The CDR3 runs to 15 residues. CDR3 sequence: CASSETETSIYEQYF. The CDR3 DNA follows: TGTGCCAGCAGTGAAACAGAGACTAGTATCTACGAGCAGTACTTC.

The chain carries TRBV15 and TRBJ2-3; D is possibly TRBD1 or TRBD2 (6 bases each). Per germline, CDR1 LNHNV and CDR2 YYDKDF (reference sequence). This CDR3 spans 17 amino acids. Trimming cost V 0 bases and J 2 bases, with 15 bases left between them. DNA of the CDR3: TGTGCCACCAGCAGAGATAGGGGGGCCCAAAACACAGATACGCAGTATTTT. Protein sequence: CATSRDRGAQNTDTQYF. The variable domain in full, with the rest retrieved from reference TRBV15 and TRBJ2-3, is DAMVIQNPRYQVTQFGKPVTLSCSQTLNHNVMYWYQQKSSQAPKLLFHYYDKDFNNEADTPDNFQSRRPNTSFCFLDIRSPGLGDTAMYLCATSRDRGAQNTDTQYFGPGTRLTVL.

This chain connects TRBV28 to TRBJ2-4, with 8 bases matching TRBD1. The J segment lost 0 bases and the V segment lost 4 bases, leaving 5 bases of the junction unmatched. CDR3 length: 16 amino acids. Germline lookup yields CDR1 MDHEN and CDR2 SYDVKM. CDR3 sequence: CASSSRTGLAKNIQYF. DNA for the CDR3: TGTGCCAGCAGTTCACGGACAGGGCTAGCCAAAAACATTCAGTACTTC.

This chain uses TRBV12-3 or TRBV12-4 with TRBJ2-1; 9 bases align to TRBD2. This CDR3 contains 15 residues. V lost 6 bases to trimming and J lost 7 bases; unmatched junction nucleotides: 10. The CDR3 nucleotides are TGTGCCAGCAGCCCCTTAAGCGGGAGGAGTAATGAGCAGTTCTTC. Protein sequence: CASSPLSGRSNEQFF.

Points on this clonotype: Sequence at one end of the junction differs from germline and may be a read error. The gene calls are TRBV27 and TRBJ2-3; TRBD1 matches 9 bases. Germline V gene lookup returns CDR1 MNHEY and CDR2 SMNVEV (reference sequence). This CDR3 spans 16 amino acids. The CDR3 sequence is CASRGRTGDSTYTQYF. The CDR3 coding sequence is TGTGCAAGCAGGGGACGGACAGGGGATAGCACATATACGCAGTATTTT.

This clonotype occurred a few times. This chain links TRBV5-5 with TRBJ2-1, with D unclear. V was trimmed by 2 bases and J by 9 bases, leaving 24 bases between them. Germline V CDR1 and CDR2: SGHKS, YYEKEE (reference sequence). The CDR3 has 17 amino acids. For the CDR3, the DNA is TGTGCCAGCAGCTTTGACCCCGTGCCCGACTCGCTCGGTGAGCAGTTCTTC. It encodes CASSFDPVPDSLGEQFF.